This TCR beta chain was profiled in a study of cytotoxic CD8 clonotypes in ibrutinib-treated CLL. Germline CDR1 MNHNS, CDR2 SASEGT. This CDR3 has 15 amino acids. The V and J ends lost 8 bases and 0 bases respectively, with 14 bases between them. This table comes from immunoSEQ multiplex PCR, and its TCRdb copy is limited to in-frame clones, with some not included. The data contain about 140,000 clones, approximately 77% of them singletons. The V and J genes are TRBV6-1 and TRBJ2-1; TRBD1 might be the D (6 bases). The sample consisted of PBMCs, taken after 12 months of ibrutinib treatment. The receptor was derived from a human donor with chronic lymphocytic leukemia. The CDR3 DNA is TGTGCCAGCTCCCAGGGGCTAAGCTCCTACAATGAGCAGTTCTTC. It is translated as CASSQGLSSYNEQFF.